This record covers a single TCR beta chain. Antigen specificity is unknown. Roughly 0.45 to 1 ug RNA was reverse transcribed with random hexamers. MiXCR, run by TCRdb on the immunoSEQ multiplex PCR reads, gives a single entry per CDR3 protein. The sample yields about 150,000 distinct CDR3 sequences, roughly 95% seen once. It was negative isolation that provided the CD8+ and CD4+ T cells, whereas TEMRA cells were enriched by FACS. These data are taken from a study of CD8 T cells in Susac syndrome. The study's findings and limits: The authors acknowledged that the study's TCR sequencing and HLA analysis involved relatively few individuals.

The sequence was obtained from a human donor with Susac syndrome. Sequences were obtained from CD4+ T cells from PBMCs.

The CDR3 DNA follows: TGCAGCGTTGCCCGGGACAAAGCGCAGTATTTT. This encodes CSVARDKAQYF. The V and J genes are TRBV29-1 and TRBJ2-3, with D possibly TRBD1 on 6 matching bases. The CDR3 is made up of 11 amino acids. Germline values: CDR1 SQVTM, CDR2 ANQGSEA. V lost 4 bases and J lost 10, with 12 bases in between.